The clone carrying this T cell receptor beta chain was detected only a few times. The target antigen is unknown. The sample is drawn from a study of T cells in Graves' hyperthyroidism and ophthalmopathy. Newly diagnosed hyperthyroidism patients aged 18 to 65 years had disease lasting under 2 months. Those patients with uncontrolled infection, other autoimmune disease, pregnancy or lactation were excluded. Germline loops: CDR1 LGHDT, CDR2 YNNKEL (reference sequence). The CDR3 totals 17 residues. The ends lost 1 base at V and 0 bases at J; junction bases unmatched: 8. RNA transcripts provided the source from which TCR beta CDR3 regions were amplified. Carried out on the TCR CDR3, a first-round RT-PCR used the HTBI primer set. Each CDR3 protein is one row after TCRdb ran MiXCR on the multiplex PCR reads. The sample consists of around 350,000 distinct CDR3 sequences, about a fifth of them appearing once.

Study-wide results and limits: The blood repertoire included most of the expanded thyroid clonotypes above 0.001. Ophthalmopathy, as predicted by the model, came a median about seven months after the prediction.

The receptor was derived from a woman aged 18-29 years with Graves' hyperthyroidism. V and J are TRBV3-1 and TRBJ2-7, with 8 bases fitting TRBD1. Specimen: blood. As DNA, the CDR3 is TGTGCCAGCAGCCAAGGCCGACAGGGGTCCTCCTCCTACGAGCAGTACTTC. Translating it yields CASSQGRQGSSSYEQYF.